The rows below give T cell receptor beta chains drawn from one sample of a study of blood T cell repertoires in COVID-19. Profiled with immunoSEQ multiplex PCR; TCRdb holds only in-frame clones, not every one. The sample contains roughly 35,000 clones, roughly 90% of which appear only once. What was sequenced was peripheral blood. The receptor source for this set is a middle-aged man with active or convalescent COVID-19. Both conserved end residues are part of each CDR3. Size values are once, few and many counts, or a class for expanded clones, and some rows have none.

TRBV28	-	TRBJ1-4	CASSPAGGAGEKLFF
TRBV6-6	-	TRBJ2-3	CASSYTSGLDTQYF
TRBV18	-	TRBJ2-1	CASSPGASGSYEQFF
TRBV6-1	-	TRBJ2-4	CASSEAPWREGQNIQYF
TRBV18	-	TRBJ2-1	CASSPPSSYNEQFF
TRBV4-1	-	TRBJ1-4	CASSRGQGVTNEKLFF
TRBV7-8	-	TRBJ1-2	CASSLGRIYGYTF
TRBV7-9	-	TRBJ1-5	CASSTGTVNQPQHF
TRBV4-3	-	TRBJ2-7	CASSQAATSGSFYEQYF
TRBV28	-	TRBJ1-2	CASKLGTAYNYGYTF
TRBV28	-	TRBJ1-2	CASSPSGGGYGYTF
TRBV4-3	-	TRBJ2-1	CASSQEPLAFSSYNEQFF
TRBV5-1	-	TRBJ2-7	CASSWRQGPWEQYF
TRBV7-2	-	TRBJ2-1	CASSLTETWGENEQFF
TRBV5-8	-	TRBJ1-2	CASSFTGGYGYTF
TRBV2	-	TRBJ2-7	CASSARTGAYEQYF
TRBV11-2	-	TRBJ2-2	CASSPGRAGTGELFF
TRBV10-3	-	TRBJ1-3	CAISGKGQGLNTIYF
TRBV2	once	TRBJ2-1	CASSPGQTSYNEQFF
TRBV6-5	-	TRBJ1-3	CASSYDRAPSGNTIYF
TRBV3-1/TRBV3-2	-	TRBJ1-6	CASSQVQRDSPLHF
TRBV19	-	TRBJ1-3	CASSGRGSGNTIYF
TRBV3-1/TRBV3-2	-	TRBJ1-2	CASSHVTGASYGYTF
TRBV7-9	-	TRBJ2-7	CASSTGAGEQYF
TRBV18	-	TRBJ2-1	CASSPLPVAGNYNEQFF
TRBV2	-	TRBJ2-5	CASSARSSLRETQYF
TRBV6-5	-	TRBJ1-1	CASSPGQGNTEAFF
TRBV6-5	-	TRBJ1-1	CASSRRLRNTEAFF
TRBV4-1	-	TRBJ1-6	CASSQVWTGRGGSYNSPLHF
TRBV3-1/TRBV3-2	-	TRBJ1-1	CASSPTLGRNTEAFF
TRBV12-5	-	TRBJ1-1	CASGLVLGSGGSEDTEAFF
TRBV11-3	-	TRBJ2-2	CASKGENTGELFF
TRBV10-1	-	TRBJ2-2	CASRQGGTTGELFF
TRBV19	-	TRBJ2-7	CASSIVGGGSPYEQYF
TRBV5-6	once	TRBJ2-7	CASSYQGLAGGGEQYF
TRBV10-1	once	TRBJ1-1	CASSPTGDWNTEAFF
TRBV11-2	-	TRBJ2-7	CASSSIRDRAYEQYF
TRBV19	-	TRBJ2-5	CASSIDLRREGRRGTQYF
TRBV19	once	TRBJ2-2	CASSIHTSGSAPNTGELFF
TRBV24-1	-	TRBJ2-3	CATSNGPRVAGGPISTDTQYF
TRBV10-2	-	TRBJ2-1	CASRRVQRVNNEQFF
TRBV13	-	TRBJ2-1	CASSLGLSDNEQFF
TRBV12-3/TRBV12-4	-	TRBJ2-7	CASSGLANEQYF
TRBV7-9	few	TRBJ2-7	CASSLGPQYEQYF
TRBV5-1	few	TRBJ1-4	CASSLLGQVNEKLFF
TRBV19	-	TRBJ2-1	CASSQLPGTAYNEQFF
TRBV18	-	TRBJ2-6	CASSPRTGGSGANVLTF
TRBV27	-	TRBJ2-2	CASSLLTGGDTGELFF
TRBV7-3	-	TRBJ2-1	CASSLSGGGEQFF
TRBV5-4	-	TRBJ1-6	CASSLVRGGNSPLHF
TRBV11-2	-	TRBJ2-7	CASSFFPSGRTYEQYF
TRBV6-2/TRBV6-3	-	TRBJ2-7	CASSYTRTRNYEQYF
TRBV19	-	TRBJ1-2	CASSILGTDLIANYGYTF
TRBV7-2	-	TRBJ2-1	CASSLVAGGYNEQFF
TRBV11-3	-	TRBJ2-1	CASSFTGSGTYNEQFF
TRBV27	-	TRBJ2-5	CASSWPGETQYF
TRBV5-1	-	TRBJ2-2	CASSFTVTGELFF
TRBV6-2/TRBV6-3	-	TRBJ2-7	CASSHPGARYEQYF
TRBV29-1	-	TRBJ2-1	CSVEARGLKNSYNEQFF